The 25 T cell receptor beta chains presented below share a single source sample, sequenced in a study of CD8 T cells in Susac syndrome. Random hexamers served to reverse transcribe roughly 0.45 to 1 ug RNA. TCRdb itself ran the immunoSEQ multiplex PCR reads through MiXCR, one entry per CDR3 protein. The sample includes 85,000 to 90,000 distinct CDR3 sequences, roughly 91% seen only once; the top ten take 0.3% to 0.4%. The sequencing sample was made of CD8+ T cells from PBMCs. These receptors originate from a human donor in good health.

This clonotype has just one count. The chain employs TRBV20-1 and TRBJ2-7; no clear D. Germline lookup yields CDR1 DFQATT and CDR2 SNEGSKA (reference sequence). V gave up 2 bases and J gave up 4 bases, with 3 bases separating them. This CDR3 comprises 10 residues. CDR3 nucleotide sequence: TGCAGTGCTAGAACATACGAGCAGTACTTC. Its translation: CSARTYEQYF.

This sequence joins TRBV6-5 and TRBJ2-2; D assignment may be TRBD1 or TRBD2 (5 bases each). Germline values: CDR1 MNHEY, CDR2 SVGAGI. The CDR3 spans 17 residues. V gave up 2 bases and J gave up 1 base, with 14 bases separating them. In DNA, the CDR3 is TGTGCCAGCAGTTACGGTCCGGGACCCATGAACACCGGGGAGCTGTTTTTT. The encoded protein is CASSYGPGPMNTGELFF.

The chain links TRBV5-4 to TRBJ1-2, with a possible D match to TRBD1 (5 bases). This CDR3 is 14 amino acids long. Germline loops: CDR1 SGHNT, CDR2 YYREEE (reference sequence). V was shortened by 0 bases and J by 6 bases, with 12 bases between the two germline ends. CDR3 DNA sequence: TGTGCCAGCAGCTTGGCCGGGGGGGTTCATGGCTACACCTTC. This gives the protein CASSLAGGVHGYTF.

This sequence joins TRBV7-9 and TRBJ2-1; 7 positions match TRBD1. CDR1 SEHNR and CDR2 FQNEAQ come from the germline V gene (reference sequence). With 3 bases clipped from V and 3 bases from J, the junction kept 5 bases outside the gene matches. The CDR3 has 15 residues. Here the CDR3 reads CASSLPRQGYNEQFF. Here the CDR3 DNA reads TGTGCCAGCAGCTTGCCGCGACAGGGCTACAATGAGCAGTTCTTC.

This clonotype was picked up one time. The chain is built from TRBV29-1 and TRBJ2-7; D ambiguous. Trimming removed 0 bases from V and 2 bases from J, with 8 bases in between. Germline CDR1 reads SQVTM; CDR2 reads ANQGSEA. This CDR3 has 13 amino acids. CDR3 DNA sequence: TGCAGCGTTGAAGACAGGTCAACCTACGAGCAGTACTTC. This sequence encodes CSVEDRSTYEQYF.

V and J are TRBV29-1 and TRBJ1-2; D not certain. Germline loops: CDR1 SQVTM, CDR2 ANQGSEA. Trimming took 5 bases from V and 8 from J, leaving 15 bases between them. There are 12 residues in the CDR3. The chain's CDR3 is CSVPNTSNGYTF. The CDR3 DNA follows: TGCAGCGTTCCGAACACGTCCAACGGCTACACCTTC.

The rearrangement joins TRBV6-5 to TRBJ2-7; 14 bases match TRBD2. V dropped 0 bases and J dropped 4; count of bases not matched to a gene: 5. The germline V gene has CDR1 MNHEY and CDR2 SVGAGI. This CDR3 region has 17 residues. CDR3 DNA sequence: TGTGCCAGCAGTTACTCGAGACTAGCGGGGGGGCTGTACGAGCAGTACTTC. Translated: CASSYSRLAGGLYEQYF.

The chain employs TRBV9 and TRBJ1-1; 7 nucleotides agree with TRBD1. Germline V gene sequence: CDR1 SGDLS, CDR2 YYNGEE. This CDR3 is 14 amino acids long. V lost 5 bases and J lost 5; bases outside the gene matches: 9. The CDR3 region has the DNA TGTGCCAGCAGGCCCCGGGACAGAGGGACTGAAGCTTTCTTT. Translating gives CASRPRDRGTEAFF.

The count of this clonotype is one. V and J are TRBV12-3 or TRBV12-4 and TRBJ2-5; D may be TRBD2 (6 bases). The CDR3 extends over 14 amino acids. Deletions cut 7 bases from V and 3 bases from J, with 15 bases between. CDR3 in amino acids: CASTLGTGEETQYF. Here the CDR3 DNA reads TGTGCCAGCACCTTGGGGACGGGGGAAGAGACCCAGTACTTC.

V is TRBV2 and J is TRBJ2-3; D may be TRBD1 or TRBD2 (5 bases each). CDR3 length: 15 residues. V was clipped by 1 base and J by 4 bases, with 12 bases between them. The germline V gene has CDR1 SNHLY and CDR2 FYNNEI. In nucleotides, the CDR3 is TGTGCCAGCAGTGAAGAGGGGAGTTGGGCAGATACGCAGTATTTT. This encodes CASSEEGSWADTQYF.

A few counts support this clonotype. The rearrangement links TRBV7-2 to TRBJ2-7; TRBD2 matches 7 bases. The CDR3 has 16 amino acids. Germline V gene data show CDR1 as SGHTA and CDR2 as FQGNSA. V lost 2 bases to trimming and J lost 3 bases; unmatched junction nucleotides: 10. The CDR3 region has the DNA TGTGCCAGCAGCTTAAGCGGGGAAGTTACTCTCTACGAGCAGTACTTC. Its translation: CASSLSGEVTLYEQYF.

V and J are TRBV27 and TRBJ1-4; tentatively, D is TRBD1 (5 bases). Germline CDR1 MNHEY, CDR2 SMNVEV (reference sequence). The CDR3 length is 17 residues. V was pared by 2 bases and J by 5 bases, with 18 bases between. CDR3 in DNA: TGTGCCAGCAGTTTAAGTCGGCGGGGCGTGGGGAATGAAAAACTGTTTTTT. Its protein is CASSLSRRGVGNEKLFF.

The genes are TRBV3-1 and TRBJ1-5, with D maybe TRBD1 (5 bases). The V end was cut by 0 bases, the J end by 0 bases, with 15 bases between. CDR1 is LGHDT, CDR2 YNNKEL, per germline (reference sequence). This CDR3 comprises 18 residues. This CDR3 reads CASSQDRGGGDSNQPQHF. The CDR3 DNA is TGTGCCAGCAGCCAAGACCGCGGCGGAGGGGATAGCAATCAGCCCCAGCATTTT.

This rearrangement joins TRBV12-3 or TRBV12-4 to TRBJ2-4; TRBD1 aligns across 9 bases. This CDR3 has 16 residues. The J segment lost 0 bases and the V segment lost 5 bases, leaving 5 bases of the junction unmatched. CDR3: CASSTSDRGAKNIQYF. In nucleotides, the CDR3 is TGTGCCAGCAGTACCTCGGACAGGGGAGCCAAAAACATTCAGTACTTC.

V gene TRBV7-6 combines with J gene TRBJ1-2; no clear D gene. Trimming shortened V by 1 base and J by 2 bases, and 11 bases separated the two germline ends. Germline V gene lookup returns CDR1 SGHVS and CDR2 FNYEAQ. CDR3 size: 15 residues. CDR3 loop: CASSLGPAANYGYTF. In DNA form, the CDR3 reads TGTGCCAGCAGCTTAGGACCCGCAGCCAACTATGGCTACACCTTC.

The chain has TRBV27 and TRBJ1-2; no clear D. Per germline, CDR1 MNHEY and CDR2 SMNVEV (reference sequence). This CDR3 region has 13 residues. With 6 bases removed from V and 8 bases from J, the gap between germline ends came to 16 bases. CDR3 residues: CASRPPQSWGYTF. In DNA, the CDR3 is TGTGCCAGCAGGCCACCACAGAGCTGGGGCTACACCTTC.

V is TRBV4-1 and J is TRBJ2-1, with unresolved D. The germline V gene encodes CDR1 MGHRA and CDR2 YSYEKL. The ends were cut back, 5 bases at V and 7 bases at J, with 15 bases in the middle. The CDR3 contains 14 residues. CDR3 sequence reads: CASSAGRTRNEQFF. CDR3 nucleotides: TGCGCCAGCAGCGCCGGACGGACCAGGAATGAGCAGTTCTTC.

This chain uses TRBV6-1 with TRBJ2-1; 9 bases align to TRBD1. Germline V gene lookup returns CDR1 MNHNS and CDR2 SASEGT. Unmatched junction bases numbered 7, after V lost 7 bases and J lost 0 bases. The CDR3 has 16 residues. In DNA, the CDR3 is TGTGCCAGCACCCTAGGGGACAGGGCCTCCTACAATGAGCAGTTCTTC. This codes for CASTLGDRASYNEQFF.

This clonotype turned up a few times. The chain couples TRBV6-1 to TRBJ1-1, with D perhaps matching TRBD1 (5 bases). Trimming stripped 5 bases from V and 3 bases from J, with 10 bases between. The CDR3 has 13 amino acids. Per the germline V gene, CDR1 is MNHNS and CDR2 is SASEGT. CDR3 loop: CASSWGGDTEAFF. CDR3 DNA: TGTGCCAGCAGTTGGGGGGGGGACACTGAAGCTTTCTTT.

The CDR3 reads CASSFRGLAGRNYEQYF. CDR3 coding DNA: TGTGCCAGCAGCTTTCGGGGTCTAGCGGGACGGAACTACGAGCAGTACTTC. The J gene is TRBJ2-7, the V gene TRBV7-2; 9 nucleotides match TRBD2. V was clipped by 3 bases and J by 3 bases; unmatched bases: 12. Germline V lookup: CDR1 SGHTA, CDR2 FQGNSA. The CDR3 extends over 17 amino acids.

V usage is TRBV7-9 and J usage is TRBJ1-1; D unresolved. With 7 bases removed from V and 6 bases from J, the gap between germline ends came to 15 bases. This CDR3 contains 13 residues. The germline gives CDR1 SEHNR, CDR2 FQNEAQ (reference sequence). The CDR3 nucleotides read TGTGCCAGCACCAAGGTCTCGTGGGCTGAAGCTTTCTTT. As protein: CASTKVSWAEAFF.

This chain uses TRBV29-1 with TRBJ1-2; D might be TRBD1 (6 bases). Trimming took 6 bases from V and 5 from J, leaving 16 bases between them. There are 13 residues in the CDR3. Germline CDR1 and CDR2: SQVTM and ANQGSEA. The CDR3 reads CSVPPGGDYGYTF. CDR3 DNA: TGCAGCGTCCCCCCGGGGGGCGATTATGGCTACACCTTC.

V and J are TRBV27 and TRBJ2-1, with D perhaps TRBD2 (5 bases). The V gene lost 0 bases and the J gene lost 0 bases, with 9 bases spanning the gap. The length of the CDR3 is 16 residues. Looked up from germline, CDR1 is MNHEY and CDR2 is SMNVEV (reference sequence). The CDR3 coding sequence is TGTGCCAGCAGTTTATCACTAGTTAACTCCTACAATGAGCAGTTCTTC. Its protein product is CASSLSLVNSYNEQFF.

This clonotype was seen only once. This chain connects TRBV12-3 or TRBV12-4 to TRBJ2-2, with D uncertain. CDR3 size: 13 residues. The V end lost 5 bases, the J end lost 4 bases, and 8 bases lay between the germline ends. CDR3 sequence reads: CASSPVGTGELFF. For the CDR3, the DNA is TGTGCCAGCAGTCCAGTCGGCACCGGGGAGCTGTTTTTT.

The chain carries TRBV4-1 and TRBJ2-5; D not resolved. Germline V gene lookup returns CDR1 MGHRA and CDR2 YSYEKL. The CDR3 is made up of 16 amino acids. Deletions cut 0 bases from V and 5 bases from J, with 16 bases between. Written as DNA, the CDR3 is TGCGCCAGCAGCCAAGATCGGAACAGTGCCGGGGAGACCCAGTACTTC. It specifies CASSQDRNSAGETQYF.